This TCR beta chain was found in a study of T cell responses to AZD1222 COVID-19 vaccine. General study results and limits: Clonal diversity was possibly underestimated, and the donors were mostly white British, with more females. Spike-specific TCR breadth and depth both grew after two AZD1222 doses.

On this clone: Its antigen is currently unknown.

TCRdb keeps only in-frame clones here, not all; method: immunoSEQ multiplex PCR. The sample gives fewer than 200,000 clones, under 95% of which show up once; around 4% is in the top ten. The receptor comes from an adult in good health. Sequencing used peripheral blood, obtained on day 0 of MenACWY control vaccination.

For the CDR3, the DNA is TGTGCCAGCAGCCAAGTCCAATCGGCCTATAATTCACCCCTCCACTTT. It specifies CASSQVQSAYNSPLHF. This chain connects TRBV27 to TRBJ1-6; D not resolved. CDR3 length: 16 residues. The germline V and J ends were trimmed by 6 bases and 2 bases, with 14 bases remaining between them. The germline gives CDR1 MNHEY, CDR2 SMNVEV (reference sequence).